The 21 T cell receptor beta chains in this list originate from one sample, sequenced in a study of identical twins. TCRdb reprocessed the 5' RACE reads with MiXCR, giving one entry per CDR3 protein. Here the sample spans about 220,000 distinct CDR3 sequences, 6% to 8.5% being singletons. A further study also used this sample, focusing on yellow fever vaccine responses in identical twins.

Sequenced: CD8+ T cells sorted from blood. The receptor source for this set is a woman between 18 and 29 years old in good health.

This clonotype was counted many times. Here the CDR3 reads CASEGERFNEQFF. In DNA form, the CDR3 reads TGTGCCAGCGAAGGAGAGCGGTTTAATGAGCAGTTCTTC. The chain carries TRBV3-1 and TRBJ2-1, with a tentative D call TRBD2 (5 bases). Trimming removed 8 bases from V and 7 bases from J, with 15 bases in between. The CDR3 totals 13 residues. Germline CDR1 LGHDT, CDR2 YNNKEL (reference sequence).

The chain joins TRBV28 to TRBJ1-1; 8 nucleotides agree with TRBD1. Germline assignment: CDR1 MDHEN and CDR2 SYDVKM. Germline trimming cut 3 bases from V and 0 bases from J; bases unmatched to any gene: 9. CDR3 length equals 17 residues. This CDR3 reads CASSFLRGRGVNTEAFF. The CDR3 DNA reads as TGTGCCAGCAGTTTCCTCAGGGGGCGCGGGGTGAACACTGAAGCTTTCTTT.

This clonotype was seen ten or more times. The chain carries TRBV3-1 and TRBJ2-1; 14 positions match TRBD2. J was trimmed by 2 bases and V by 5 bases; bases with no gene match: 11. The CDR3 extends over 19 amino acids. CDR1 and CDR2 (germline): LGHDT, YNNKEL (reference sequence). DNA of the CDR3: TGTGCCAGCAGCAGAGGACTAGCGGGAGGAAACGCGGCCTACAATGAGCAGTTCTTC. Its protein product is CASSRGLAGGNAAYNEQFF.

The gene calls are TRBV15 and TRBJ2-7; 7 bases agree with TRBD2. The CDR3 length is 14 residues. Germline V CDR1 and CDR2: LNHNV, YYDKDF (reference sequence). With V trimmed by 5 bases and J by 2 bases, 6 bases remained unmatched. This CDR3 reads CATSGEGTTYEQYF. As DNA, the CDR3 is TGTGCCACCAGCGGGGAAGGGACTACCTACGAGCAGTACTTC.

There are many counts of this clonotype. The chain has TRBV28 and TRBJ2-3, with TRBD1 as a possible D gene (5 bases). V lost 7 bases and J lost 2, with 19 bases in between. Per germline, CDR1 MDHEN and CDR2 SYDVKM. There are 16 residues in the CDR3. CDR3: CASTYSWGRNTDTQYF. CDR3 sequence (DNA): TGTGCCAGCACCTATAGCTGGGGCAGGAACACAGATACGCAGTATTTT. Together with reference TRBV28 and TRBJ2-3, the CDR3 gives the full variable domain: DVKVTQSSRYLVKRTGEKVFLECVQDMDHENMFWYRQDPGLGLRLIYFSYDVKMKEKGDIPEGYSVSREKKERFSLILESASTNQTSMYLCASTYSWGRNTDTQYFGPGTRLTVL.

The chain couples TRBV5-1 to TRBJ2-5; 12 nucleotides line up with TRBD2. This CDR3 spans 15 amino acids. Germline V CDR1 and CDR2: SGHRS, YFSETQ. V lost 3 bases, J lost 7 bases, and 7 bases stayed unmatched. The DNA for the CDR3 is TGCGCCAGCAGCTCGACTAGCGGGGGTCCGGGGACCCAGTACTTC. This translates into CASSSTSGGPGTQYF. Full variable domain (remainder filled in from reference TRBV5-1 and TRBJ2-5): KAGVTQTPRYLIKTRGQQVTLSCSPISGHRSVSWYQQTPGQGLQFLFEYFSETQRNKGNFPGRFSGRQFSNSRSEMNVSTLELGDSALYLCASSSTSGGPGTQYFGPGTRLLVL.

This rearrangement joins TRBV29-1 to TRBJ1-2; D remains unclear. The germline gives CDR1 SQVTM, CDR2 ANQGSEA. This CDR3 region has 12 residues. Trimming cost V 3 bases and J 2 bases, with 7 bases left between them. CDR3: CSVDGENYGYTF. DNA of the CDR3: TGCAGCGTTGACGGGGAAAACTATGGCTACACCTTC.

V is TRBV29-1 and J is TRBJ2-3; D is perhaps TRBD1 (6 bases). Deletions cut 7 bases from V and 2 bases from J, with 10 bases between. Germline CDR1 SQVTM, CDR2 ANQGSEA. The CDR3 covers 12 residues. CDR3 nucleotide sequence: TGCAGCGGGGGGCGAGCCACAGATACGCAGTATTTT. Its protein product is CSGGRATDTQYF.

In this sample, this clonotype turned up many times. The CDR3 DNA sequence: TGTGCCAGCAGCCAAGAAGGGATCGGGACAACTAACACCGGGGAGCTGTTTTTT. This translates into CASSQEGIGTTNTGELFF. The chain combines TRBV3-1 with TRBJ2-2; tentatively, D is TRBD1 (6 bases). CDR1 and CDR2 from the germline V gene are LGHDT and YNNKEL (reference sequence). This CDR3 comprises 18 residues. Deletions cut 0 bases from V and 2 bases from J, with 16 bases between.

This clonotype has only a few counts. The gene calls are TRBV11-1 and TRBJ2-3; 9 bases fit TRBD2. V dropped 4 bases and J dropped 2; count of bases not matched to a gene: 13. Germline CDR1 is SGHAT and CDR2 is FQDESV (reference sequence). The length of the CDR3 is 18 residues. The CDR3 nucleotides read TGTGCCAGCAGCTCCCCGGGGGCTAGCGGGGACGACACAGATACGCAGTATTTT. It translates to CASSSPGASGDDTDTQYF.

This CDR3 reads CASSLTRDRGAGEQYF. The CDR3 coding sequence is TGTGCCAGCAGTTTAACCCGGGACAGGGGGGCGGGGGAGCAGTACTTC. The chain carries TRBV28 and TRBJ2-7; TRBD1 matches 11 bases. Trimming cost V 2 bases and J 7 bases; bases outside gene matches: 10. The CDR3 sequence is 16 residues long. Germline V gene sequence: CDR1 MDHEN, CDR2 SYDVKM.

This clonotype has at least ten counts. The chain employs TRBV4-1 and TRBJ1-1; D is possibly TRBD1 (5 bases). The germline CDR1 and CDR2 sequences are MGHRA and YSYEKL. V shed 0 bases and J shed 4 bases, with 6 bases lying between them. The CDR3 is 13 amino acids. In DNA, the CDR3 is TGCGCCAGCAGCCAAGATGGGGCCACTGAAGCTTTCTTT. It translates to CASSQDGATEAFF.

J is TRBJ1-2 and V is TRBV2; no reliable D call. Germline CDR1 reads SNHLY; CDR2 reads FYNNEI. The length of the CDR3 is 13 residues. The germline V and J ends were trimmed by 6 bases and 0 bases, with 8 bases remaining between them. The CDR3 nucleotides are TGTGCCAGCAGCGACCGCTCTAACTATGGCTACACCTTC. Protein sequence: CASSDRSNYGYTF.

This clonotype was counted a few times. This chain connects TRBV20-1 to TRBJ2-4, with D perhaps matching TRBD2 (6 bases). Germline V gives CDR1 DFQATT, CDR2 SNEGSKA (reference sequence). The CDR3 length is 14 residues. Trimming took off 6 bases at V and 0 bases at J, with 12 bases between the two ends. This CDR3 is CSAKDYLAKNIQYF. The CDR3 nucleotides read TGCAGTGCGAAGGACTATTTAGCCAAAAACATTCAGTACTTC.

This clonotype has more than one count but fewer than ten. This rearrangement joins TRBV7-8 to TRBJ1-2; a weak D match, TRBD1 (6 bases). This CDR3 spans 17 amino acids. Germline V gene data show CDR1 as SGHVS and CDR2 as FQNEAQ. V lost 5 bases and J 4 bases, leaving 23 bases between the germline ends. The CDR3 region has the DNA TGTGCCAGCAGCACCGGCGGGACACCATCGCGAACCTATGGCTACACCTTC. Its protein product is CASSTGGTPSRTYGYTF. The entire variable domain, with the rest obtained from reference TRBV7-8 and TRBJ1-2, is as follows: GAGVSQSPRYKVAKRGQDVALRCDPISGHVSLFWYQQALGQGPEFLTYFQNEAQLDKSGLPSDRFFAERPEGSVSTLKIQRTQQEDSAVYLCASSTGGTPSRTYGYTFGSGTRLTVV.

There are many counts of this clonotype. V gene TRBV12-3 or TRBV12-4 combines with J gene TRBJ2-7, with D uncertain. The V and J ends lost 3 bases and 2 bases respectively, with 5 bases between them. CDR3 length equals 12 residues. In DNA form, the CDR3 reads TGTGCCAGCAGTTTTGCTACCTACGAGCAGTACTTC. Its protein product is CASSFATYEQYF.

V gene TRBV19 combines with J gene TRBJ2-1; 7 bases map to TRBD2. Trimming at V came to 8 bases and at J to 7 bases, leaving 14 bases not matched to a gene. CDR1 and CDR2 (germline): LNHDA, SQIVND (reference sequence). The CDR3 runs 15 residues. CDR3 coding DNA: TGTGCCAGTGTCGACCGGGACTGGGGGGGGAATGAGCAGTTCTTC. It encodes CASVDRDWGGNEQFF. Together with reference TRBV19 and TRBJ2-1, the CDR3 gives the full variable domain: DGGITQSPKYLFRKEGQNVTLSCEQNLNHDAMYWYRQDPGQGLRLIYYSQIVNDFQKGDIAEGYSVSREKKESFPLTVTSAQKNPTAFYLCASVDRDWGGNEQFFGPGTRLTVL.

The CDR3 reads CASSSGVTSTDTQYF. The CDR3 DNA sequence: TGTGCCAGCAGTTCGGGGGTAACTAGCACAGATACGCAGTATTTT. The chain recombines TRBV12-3 or TRBV12-4 with TRBJ2-3; perhaps TRBD2 as D (6 bases). CDR3 length: 15 residues. The V end lost 4 bases, the J end lost 0 bases, and 11 bases lay between the germline ends.

This clonotype was found a few times. The chain employs TRBV20-1 and TRBJ2-2; no firm D call. V was shortened by 6 bases and J by 1 base, with 15 bases between the two germline ends. Germline loops: CDR1 DFQATT, CDR2 SNEGSKA (reference sequence). This CDR3 comprises 15 residues. The CDR3 here is CSARPREKNTGELFF. The CDR3 bases are TGCAGTGCCAGGCCTAGGGAAAAGAACACCGGGGAGCTGTTTTTT.

This clonotype was seen only a few times. The chain has TRBV15 and TRBJ1-2; D unresolved. The CDR3 length is 16 residues. Trimming cost V 3 bases and J 2 bases, with 16 bases left between them. The germline V gene has CDR1 LNHNV and CDR2 YYDKDF (reference sequence). The CDR3 DNA reads as TGTGCCACCAGCAGTCTCTTCGGAGAGGCAAACTATGGCTACACCTTC. As protein: CATSSLFGEANYGYTF.

This clonotype was counted a few times. The CDR3 sequence: CSARDGRETDTQYF. The DNA for the CDR3 is TGCAGTGCTAGAGATGGCAGGGAGACAGATACGCAGTATTTT. The chain has TRBV20-1 and TRBJ2-3; D possibly matches TRBD1 or TRBD2 (5 bases each). Trimming stripped 0 bases from V and 3 bases from J, with 10 bases between. The CDR3 loop spans 14 amino acids. Germline CDR1 DFQATT, CDR2 SNEGSKA (reference sequence).